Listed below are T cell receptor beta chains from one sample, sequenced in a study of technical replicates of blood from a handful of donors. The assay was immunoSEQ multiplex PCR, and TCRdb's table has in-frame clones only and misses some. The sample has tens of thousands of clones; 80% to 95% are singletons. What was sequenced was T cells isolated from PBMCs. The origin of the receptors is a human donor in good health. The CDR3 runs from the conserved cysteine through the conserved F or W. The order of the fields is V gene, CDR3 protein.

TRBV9 CASSAHQGRNTEAFF
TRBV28 CASSLAGDGETQYF
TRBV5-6 CASSWSTGVNEKLFF
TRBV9 CASSVQVNTEAFF
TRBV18 CASSPEGGELFF
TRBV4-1 CASSQPTGGYGYTF
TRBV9 CASSGGVRNTEAFF
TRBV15 CATSRLDRNTEAFF
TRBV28 CASSSTSQYF
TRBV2 CASSDDTSRREQYF
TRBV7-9 CASSWTGEPQHF
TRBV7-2 CASSFTTAGNQPQHF
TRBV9 CASSGGLMNTEAFF
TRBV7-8 CASSLEWGEAYEQYF
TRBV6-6 CASSYSTAGLEQFF
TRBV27 CASSLYPGGPGNEQFF
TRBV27 CASSPLTLSHEQYF
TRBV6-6 CASSYLGGGTDTQYF
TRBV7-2 CASRTGIGGNTIYF
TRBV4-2 CASSLEVLALGDQETQYF
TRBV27 CARGALNVVAAFF
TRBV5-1 CASSTLAGGPEQYF